This T cell receptor (beta chain) is from a study of OX40 agonist ivuxolimab in advanced cancers. Across the study: Participants, 82.7% male, averaged around 60 years of age, ranging from roughly 23 to 90. The study reported partial responses in three patients: one hepatocellular carcinoma, two cutaneous melanoma. Antecedent anti-PD-1, anti-PD-L1 or anti-CTLA-4 therapy was permissible, with 30% to 50% having received some.

Only in-frame clones appear in the TCRdb table, and some are missing; sequencing was by immunoSEQ multiplex PCR. The sample includes almost 80,000 clones, 84% of them seen just once. CDR1 and CDR2 from the germline V gene are SGHNT and YENEEA. After removal of 2 bases from V and 9 bases from J, the junction contained 5 bases not matched to a gene. This CDR3 has 15 residues. This specimen was CD4+ or CD8+ T cells sorted from blood, taken in a trial of the OX40 agonist ivuxolimab. This receptor was obtained from an adult with an advanced solid tumor such as melanoma, head and neck, liver or kidney cancer. The rearrangement uses TRBV11-3 and TRBJ2-1; 12 bases are a match to TRBD2. The CDR3 DNA is TGTGCCAGCAGCTTACTAGCGGGAGGGCCCACTGAGCAGTTCTTC. Translated: CASSLLAGGPTEQFF.